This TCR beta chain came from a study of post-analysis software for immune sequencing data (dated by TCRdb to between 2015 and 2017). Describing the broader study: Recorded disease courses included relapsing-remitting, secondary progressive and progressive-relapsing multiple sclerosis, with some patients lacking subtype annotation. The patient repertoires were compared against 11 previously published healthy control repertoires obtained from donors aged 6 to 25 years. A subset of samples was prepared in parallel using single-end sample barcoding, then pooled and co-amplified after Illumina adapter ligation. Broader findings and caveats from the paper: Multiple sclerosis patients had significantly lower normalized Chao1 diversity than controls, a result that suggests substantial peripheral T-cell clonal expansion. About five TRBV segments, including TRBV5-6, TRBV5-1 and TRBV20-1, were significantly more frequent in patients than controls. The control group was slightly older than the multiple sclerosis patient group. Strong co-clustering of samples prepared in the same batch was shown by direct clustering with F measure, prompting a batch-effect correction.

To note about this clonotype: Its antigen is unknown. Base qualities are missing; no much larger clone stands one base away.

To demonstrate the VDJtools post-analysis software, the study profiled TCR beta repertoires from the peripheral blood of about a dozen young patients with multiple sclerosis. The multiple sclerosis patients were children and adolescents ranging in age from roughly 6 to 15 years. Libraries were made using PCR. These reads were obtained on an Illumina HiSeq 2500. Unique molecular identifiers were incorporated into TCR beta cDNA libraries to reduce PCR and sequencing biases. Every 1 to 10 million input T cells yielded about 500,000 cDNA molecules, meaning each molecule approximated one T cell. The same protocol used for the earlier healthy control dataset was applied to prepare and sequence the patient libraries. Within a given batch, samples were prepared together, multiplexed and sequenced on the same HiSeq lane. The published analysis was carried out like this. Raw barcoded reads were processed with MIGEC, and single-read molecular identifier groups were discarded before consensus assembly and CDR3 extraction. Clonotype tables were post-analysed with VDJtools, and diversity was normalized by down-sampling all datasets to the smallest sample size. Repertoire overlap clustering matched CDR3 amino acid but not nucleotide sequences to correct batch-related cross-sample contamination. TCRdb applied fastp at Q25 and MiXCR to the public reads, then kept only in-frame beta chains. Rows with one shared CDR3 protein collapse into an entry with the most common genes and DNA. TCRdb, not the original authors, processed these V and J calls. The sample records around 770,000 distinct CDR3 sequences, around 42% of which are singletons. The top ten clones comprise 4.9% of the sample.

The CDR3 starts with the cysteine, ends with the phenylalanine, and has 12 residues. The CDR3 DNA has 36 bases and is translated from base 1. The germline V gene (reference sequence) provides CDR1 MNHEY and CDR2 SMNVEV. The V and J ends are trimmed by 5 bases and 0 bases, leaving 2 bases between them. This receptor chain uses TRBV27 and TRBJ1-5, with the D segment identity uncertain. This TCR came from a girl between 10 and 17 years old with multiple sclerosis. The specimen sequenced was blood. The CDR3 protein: CASSPSNQPQHF. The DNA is TGTGCCAGCAGTCCTAGCAATCAGCCCCAGCATTTT.